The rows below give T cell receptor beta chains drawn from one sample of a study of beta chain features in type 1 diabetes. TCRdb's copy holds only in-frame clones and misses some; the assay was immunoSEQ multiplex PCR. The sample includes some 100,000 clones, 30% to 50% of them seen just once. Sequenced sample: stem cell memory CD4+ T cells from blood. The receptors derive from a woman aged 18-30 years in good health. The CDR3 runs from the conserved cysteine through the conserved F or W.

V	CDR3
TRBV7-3	CASSSTTQDTEAFF
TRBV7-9	CASSLDGTEINEQFF
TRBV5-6	CASSQGFYEQYF
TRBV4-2	CASSYGLIIQETQYF
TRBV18	CASSVSFSGRSYEQYF
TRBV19	CASSTQLTNTGELFF
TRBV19	CASSGRTLEGNYGYTF
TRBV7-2	CASSQAGGEQFF
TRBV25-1	CASRPTLGAGDQNTEAFF
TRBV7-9	CASTERDRGHEQFF
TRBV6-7	CASSYSGTGLNQPQHF
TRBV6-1	CASSVGTAGYQPQHF
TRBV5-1	CASSLRQGLAGANVLTF
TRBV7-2	CASSRRAGPDYEQYF
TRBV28	CASSTGTGNEKLFF
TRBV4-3	CASSRREAGRFATEAFF
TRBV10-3	CAISDRPAGGTYEQYF
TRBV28	CASTTRQGKAFF
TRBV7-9	CASSRNSGQETQYF
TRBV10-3	CAISELGLAGASNEQFF
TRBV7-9	CASPKTGEPYEQYF
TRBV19	CASSIDRTAEAFF
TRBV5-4	CASRTVSTDTQYF
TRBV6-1	CASRSLRSPSLFF
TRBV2	CASRFYQETQYF
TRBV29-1	CSVRDYNEQFF
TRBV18	CASSPPTGDQPQHF
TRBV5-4	CASSLARQGGYNEQFF
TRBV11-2	CASSSLGTTIPNEQFF
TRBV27	CASSLSGRGVLDQPQHF
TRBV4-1	CASSQVTGVSNQPQHF
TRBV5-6	CASSLISYEQYF
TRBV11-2	CASSLASGNTEAFF
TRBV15	CATSPGRAKNIQYF
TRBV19	CASSMRWTGENYGYTF
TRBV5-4	CASSYRTGGTGELFF
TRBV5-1	CASSGVSDTQYF
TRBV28	CASSPPQRAEAFF
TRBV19	CASSIDRVAGGRTGELFF
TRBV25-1	CATSRTGRTYEQYF
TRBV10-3	CAISDQGVVGYTF
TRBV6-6	CASTESGRELFF
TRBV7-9	CASSLETGYYEQYF
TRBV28	CASSLTRGTGILEQFF
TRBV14	CASSLSRGTEAFF
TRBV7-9	CASSPRQGRNTGELFF
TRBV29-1	CSAGTSGRNEQFF
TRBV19	CASSIGSLAGPEQFF
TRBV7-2	CASSPSIGVAKNIQYF
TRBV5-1	CASSESTGGPNTGELFF
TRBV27	CASSFGRVYEQYF
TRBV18	CASSPTNGRARLAGEQYF